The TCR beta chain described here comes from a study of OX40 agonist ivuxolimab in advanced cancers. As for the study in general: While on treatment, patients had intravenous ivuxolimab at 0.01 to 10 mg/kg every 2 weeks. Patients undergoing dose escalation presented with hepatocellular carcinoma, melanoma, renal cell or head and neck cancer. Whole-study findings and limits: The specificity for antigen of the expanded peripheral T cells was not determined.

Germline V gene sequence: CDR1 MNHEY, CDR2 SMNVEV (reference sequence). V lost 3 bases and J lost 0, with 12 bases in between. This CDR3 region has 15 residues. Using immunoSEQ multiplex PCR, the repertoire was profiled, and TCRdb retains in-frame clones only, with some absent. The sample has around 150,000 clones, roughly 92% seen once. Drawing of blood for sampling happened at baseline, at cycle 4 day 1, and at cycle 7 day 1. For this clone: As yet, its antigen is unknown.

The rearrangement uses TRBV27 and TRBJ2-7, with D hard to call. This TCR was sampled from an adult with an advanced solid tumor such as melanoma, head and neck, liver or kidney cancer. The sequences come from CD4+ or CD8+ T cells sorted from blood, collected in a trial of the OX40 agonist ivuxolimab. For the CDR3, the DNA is TGTGCCAGCAGTTTTTGGCCGCTCACCTCCTACGAGCAGTACTTC. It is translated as CASSFWPLTSYEQYF.